The sequence of this TCR beta chain was determined in a study of identical twins. In TCRdb, the 5' RACE reads were re-called with MiXCR into one record per CDR3 protein. The sample shows some 500,000 distinct CDR3 sequences, roughly a fifth of them seen only once. Trimming shortened V by 6 bases and J by 1 base, and 17 bases separated the two germline ends. Germline V CDR1 and CDR2: DFQATT, SNEGSKA (reference sequence). This CDR3 has 15 amino acids. These same data were also listed under a study on T cells expressing NK-cell markers.

The sample taken for sequencing was CD4+ T cells sorted from blood. This sequence was found in a woman aged 18-30 years in good health. The J gene is TRBJ2-3, the V gene TRBV20-1; possible D gene TRBD2, 6 bases. The CDR3 DNA reads as TGCAGTGCCGCCAACTGGGGCGGGGGCACAGATACGCAGTATTTT. Translating it yields CSAANWGGGTDTQYF.